The 7 T cell receptor beta chains in this list originate from one sample, sequenced in a study of PD-L1 blockade in urothelial cancer (TCRdb year 2017). Receptor libraries were prepared by the immunoSEQ multiplex PCR assay. TCRdb took over this immuneACCESS table, retaining in-frame rearrangements with V and J assigned. Such tables are incomplete; in checked studies, under half of the missing clones stem from an unresolved V gene, and the remainder is unexplained. The sample yields approximately 90,000 clones; 85% to 90% were counted once. The leading ten clones occupy 1.5% to 2% of the sample. What this sample's time point label stands for: pretreatment peripheral blood. The sequencing used PBMCs, collected around atezolizumab (anti-PD-L1) treatment. Receptor source: a man between 60 and 75 years old with urothelial cancer.

The sample holds one count of this clone. The rearrangement joins TRBV5-1 to TRBJ1-4; 9 bases match TRBD1. The CDR3 runs 15 residues. Losses at the gene ends were 4 bases for V and 6 bases for J; bases not matched to a gene: 7. The germline V gene encodes CDR1 SGHRS and CDR2 YFSETQ. As DNA, the CDR3 is TGCGCCAGCAGCGCAACAGGGGGCAATCATGAAAAACTGTTTTTT. Residues: CASSATGGNHEKLFF. Complete variable domain (other parts from reference TRBV5-1 and TRBJ1-4): KAGVTQTPRYLIKTRGQQVTLSCSPISGHRSVSWYQQTPGQGLQFLFEYFSETQRNKGNFPGRFSGRQFSNSRSEMNVSTLELGDSALYLCASSATGGNHEKLFFGSGTQLSVL.

This chain uses TRBV6-5 with TRBJ2-3; 7 positions match TRBD1. The CDR3 consists of 15 residues. The J segment lost 2 bases and the V segment lost 7 bases, leaving 9 bases of the junction unmatched. The germline V gene has CDR1 MNHEY and CDR2 SVGAGI. In DNA form, the CDR3 reads TGTGCCAGCATAACCGACAGGGCTGACACAGATACGCAGTATTTT. Its translation is CASITDRADTDTQYF.

The table lists this clone with a few counts. The J gene is TRBJ1-5, the V gene TRBV4-3, with no clear D. The CDR3 loop spans 13 amino acids. Trimming pared 0 bases from V and 6 bases from J, leaving 6 bases between. The germline gives CDR1 LGHNA, CDR2 YSLEER. CDR3 coding DNA: TGCGCCAGCAGCCAAGATCGGGGTCAGCCCCAGCATTTT. Translating it yields CASSQDRGQPQHF.

This chain connects TRBV12-5 to TRBJ1-1, with D possibly being TRBD1 (6 bases). V was shortened by 3 bases and J by 1 base, with 12 bases between the two germline ends. CDR3 length equals 15 residues. Germline V lookup: CDR1 LGHNT, CDR2 FRNRAP. The CDR3 region is CASGFGGQGNTEAFF. The CDR3 DNA is TGTGCTAGTGGTTTCGGGGGGCAGGGGAACACTGAAGCTTTCTTT. Full variable domain (missing parts from reference TRBV12-5 and TRBJ1-1): DARVTQTPRHKVTEMGQEVTMRCQPILGHNTVFWYRQTMMQGLELLAYFRNRAPLDDSGMPKDRFSAEMPDATLATLKIQPSEPRDSAVYFCASGFGGQGNTEAFFGQGTRLTVV.

This clone has just one count. This rearrangement joins TRBV28 to TRBJ2-2, with 8 positions matching TRBD1. CDR1 and CDR2 from the germline V gene are MDHEN and SYDVKM. J lost 3 bases, V lost 4 bases, and 10 bases had no gene match. CDR3 length equals 17 residues. The CDR3 spells CASSSRTGRLHTGELFF. The CDR3 DNA follows: TGTGCCAGCAGTTCAAGGACAGGGAGGCTGCACACCGGGGAGCTGTTTTTT. Full variable domain (missing parts from reference TRBV28 and TRBJ2-2): DVKVTQSSRYLVKRTGEKVFLECVQDMDHENMFWYRQDPGLGLRLIYFSYDVKMKEKGDIPEGYSVSREKKERFSLILESASTNQTSMYLCASSSRTGRLHTGELFFGEGSRLTVL.

The rearrangement links TRBV15 to TRBJ2-5, with 10 bases lining up with TRBD2. Germline V CDR1 and CDR2: LNHNV, YYDKDF (reference sequence). The CDR3 consists of 16 residues. The V segment lost 0 bases and the J segment 5 bases; nucleotides outside the gene matches: 6. The CDR3: CATSRDRPSGGETQYF. Written as DNA, the CDR3 is TGTGCCACCAGCAGAGATAGGCCTAGCGGGGGTGAGACCCAGTACTTC.

V usage is TRBV7-2 and J usage is TRBJ2-3, with 14 bases matching TRBD2. Germline V CDR1 and CDR2: SGHTA, FQGNSA. The CDR3 is 17 amino acids. J was trimmed by 0 bases and V by 5 bases; bases with no gene match: 4. The CDR3 sequence is CASSRTSGGPSTDTQYF. The DNA for the CDR3 is TGTGCCAGCAGCAGGACTAGCGGGGGGCCGAGCACAGATACGCAGTATTTT.